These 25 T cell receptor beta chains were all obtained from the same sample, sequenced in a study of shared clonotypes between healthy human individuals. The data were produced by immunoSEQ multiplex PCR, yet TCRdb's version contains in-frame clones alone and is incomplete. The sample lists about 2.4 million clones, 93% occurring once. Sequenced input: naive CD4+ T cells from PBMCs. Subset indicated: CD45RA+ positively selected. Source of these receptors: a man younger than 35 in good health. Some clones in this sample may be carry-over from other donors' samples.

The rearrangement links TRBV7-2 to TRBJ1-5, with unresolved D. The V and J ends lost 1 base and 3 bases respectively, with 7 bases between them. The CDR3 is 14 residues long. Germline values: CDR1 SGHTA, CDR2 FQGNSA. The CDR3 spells CASSLEGNNQPQHF. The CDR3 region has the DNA TGTGCCAGCAGCTTAGAGGGAAACAATCAGCCCCAGCATTTT.

The CDR3 protein is CASSHLGVQGGNTIYF. CDR3 nucleotide sequence: TGTGCCAGCAGTCACTTGGGGGTACAGGGTGGAAACACCATATATTTT. This chain joins TRBV11-2 and TRBJ1-3, with D perhaps TRBD1 (6 bases). Per the germline V gene, CDR1 is SGHAT and CDR2 is FQNNGV. Deletions cut 6 bases from V and 3 bases from J, with 18 bases between. This CDR3 has 16 residues.

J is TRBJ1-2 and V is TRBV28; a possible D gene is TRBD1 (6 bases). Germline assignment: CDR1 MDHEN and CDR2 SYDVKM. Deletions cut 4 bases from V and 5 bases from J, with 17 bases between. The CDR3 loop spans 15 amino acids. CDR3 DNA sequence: TGTGCCAGCAGTTCCCCCCCGGGGGCAGAGTATGGCTACACCTTC. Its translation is CASSSPPGAEYGYTF.

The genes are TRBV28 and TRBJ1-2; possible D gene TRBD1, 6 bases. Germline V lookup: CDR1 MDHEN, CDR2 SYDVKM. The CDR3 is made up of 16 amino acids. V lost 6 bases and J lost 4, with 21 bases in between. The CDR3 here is CASSRGQTTAGYGYTF. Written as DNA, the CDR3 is TGTGCCAGCAGCAGAGGACAGACGACCGCGGGCTATGGCTACACCTTC.

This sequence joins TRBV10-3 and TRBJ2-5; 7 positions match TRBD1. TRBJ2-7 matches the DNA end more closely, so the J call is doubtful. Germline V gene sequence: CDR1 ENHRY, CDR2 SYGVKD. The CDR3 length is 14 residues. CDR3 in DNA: TGTGCCATCAGGAGGGGGCCCACCTCCTACGAGCAGTACTTC. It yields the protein CAIRRGPTSYEQYF.

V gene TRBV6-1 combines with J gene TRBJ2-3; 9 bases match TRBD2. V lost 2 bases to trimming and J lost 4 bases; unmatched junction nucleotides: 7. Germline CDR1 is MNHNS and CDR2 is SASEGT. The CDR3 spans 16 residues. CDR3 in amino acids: CASSELAGGPSDTQYF. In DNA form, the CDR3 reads TGTGCCAGCAGTGAATTGGCGGGAGGGCCATCAGATACGCAGTATTTT.

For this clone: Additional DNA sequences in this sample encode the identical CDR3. This CDR3 is CASSRTENTEAFF. The CDR3 DNA follows: TGTGCCAGCTCACGTACGGAGAACACTGAAGCTTTCTTT. The rearrangement links TRBV18 to TRBJ1-1; the D is unclear. This CDR3 contains 13 residues. The germline V gene encodes CDR1 KGHSH and CDR2 LQKENI. V shed 4 bases and J shed 1 base, with 7 bases lying between them.

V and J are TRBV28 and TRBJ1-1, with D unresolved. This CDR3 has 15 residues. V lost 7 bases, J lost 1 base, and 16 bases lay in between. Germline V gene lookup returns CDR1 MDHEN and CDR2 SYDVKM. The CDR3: CASIPPAGSNTEAFF. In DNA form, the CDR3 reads TGTGCCAGCATCCCCCCGGCCGGATCGAACACTGAAGCTTTCTTT.

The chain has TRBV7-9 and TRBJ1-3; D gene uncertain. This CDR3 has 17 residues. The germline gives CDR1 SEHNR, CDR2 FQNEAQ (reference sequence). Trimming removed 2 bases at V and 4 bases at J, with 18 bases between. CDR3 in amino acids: CASSLQYKSPDGNTIYF. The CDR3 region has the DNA TGTGCCAGCAGCTTACAGTACAAATCCCCGGACGGAAACACCATATATTTT.

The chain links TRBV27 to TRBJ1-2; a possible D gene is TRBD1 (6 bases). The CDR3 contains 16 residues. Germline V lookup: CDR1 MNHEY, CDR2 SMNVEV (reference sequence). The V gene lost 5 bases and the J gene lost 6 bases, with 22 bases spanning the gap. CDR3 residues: CASSQKGGGAINGYTF. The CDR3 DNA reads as TGTGCCAGCAGTCAAAAGGGGGGGGGCGCGATTAATGGCTACACCTTC.

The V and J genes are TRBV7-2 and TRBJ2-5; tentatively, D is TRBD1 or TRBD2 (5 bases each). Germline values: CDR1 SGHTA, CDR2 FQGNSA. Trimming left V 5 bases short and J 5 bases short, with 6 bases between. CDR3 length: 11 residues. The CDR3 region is CASSRDETQYF. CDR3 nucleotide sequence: TGTGCCAGCAGCCGGGACGAGACCCAGTACTTC.

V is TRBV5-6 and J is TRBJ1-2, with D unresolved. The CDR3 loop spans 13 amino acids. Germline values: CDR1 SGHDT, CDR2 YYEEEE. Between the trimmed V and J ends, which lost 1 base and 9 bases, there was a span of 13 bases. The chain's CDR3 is CASSLSLSRSYTF. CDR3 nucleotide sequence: TGTGCCAGCAGCTTGTCCCTCAGTCGCAGCTACACCTTC.

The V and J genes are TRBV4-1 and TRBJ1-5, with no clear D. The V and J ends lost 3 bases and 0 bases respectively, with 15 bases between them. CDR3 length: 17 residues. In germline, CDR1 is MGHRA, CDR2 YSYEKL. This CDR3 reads CASSQAELLYSNQPQHF. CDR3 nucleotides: TGCGCCAGCAGCCAGGCGGAGTTGCTGTATAGCAATCAGCCCCAGCATTTT.

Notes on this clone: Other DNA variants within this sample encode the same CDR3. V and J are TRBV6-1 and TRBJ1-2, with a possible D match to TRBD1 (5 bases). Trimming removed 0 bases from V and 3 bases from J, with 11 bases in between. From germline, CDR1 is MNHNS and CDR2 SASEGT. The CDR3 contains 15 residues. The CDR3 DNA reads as TGTGCCAGCAGTGAAGCGGGGACGGGGGACTATGGCTACACCTTC. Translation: CASSEAGTGDYGYTF.

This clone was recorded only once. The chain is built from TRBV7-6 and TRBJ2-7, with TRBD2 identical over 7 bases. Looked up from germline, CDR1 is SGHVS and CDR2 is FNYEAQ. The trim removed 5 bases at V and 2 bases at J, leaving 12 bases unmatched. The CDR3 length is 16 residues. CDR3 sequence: CASSPEVGGAAYEQYF. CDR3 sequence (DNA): TGTGCCAGCAGCCCCGAGGTGGGAGGGGCTGCCTACGAGCAGTACTTC.

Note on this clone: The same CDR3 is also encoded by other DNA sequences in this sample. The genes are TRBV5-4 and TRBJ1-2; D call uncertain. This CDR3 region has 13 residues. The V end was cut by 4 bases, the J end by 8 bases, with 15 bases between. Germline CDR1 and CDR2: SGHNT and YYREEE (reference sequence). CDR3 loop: CASSLDSLGGYTF. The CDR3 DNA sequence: TGTGCCAGCAGCCTTGACTCCCTGGGGGGCTACACCTTC.

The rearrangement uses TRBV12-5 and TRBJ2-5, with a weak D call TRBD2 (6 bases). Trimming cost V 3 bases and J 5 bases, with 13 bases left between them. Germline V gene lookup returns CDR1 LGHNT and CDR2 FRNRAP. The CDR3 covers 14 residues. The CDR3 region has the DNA TGTGCTAGTGGTTTAGGAGGGACCGGGGAGACCCAGTACTTC. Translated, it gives CASGLGGTGETQYF.

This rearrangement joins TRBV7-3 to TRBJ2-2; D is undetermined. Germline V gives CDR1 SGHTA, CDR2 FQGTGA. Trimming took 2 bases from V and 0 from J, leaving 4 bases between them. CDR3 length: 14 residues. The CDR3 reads CASSLLSNTGELFF. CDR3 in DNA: TGTGCCAGCAGCTTATTGTCGAACACCGGGGAGCTGTTTTTT.

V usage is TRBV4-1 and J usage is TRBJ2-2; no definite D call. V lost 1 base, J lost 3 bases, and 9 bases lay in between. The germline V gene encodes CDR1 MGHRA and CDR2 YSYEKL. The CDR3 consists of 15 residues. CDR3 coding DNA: TGCGCCAGCAGCCAAGTAGTAACTTACACCGGGGAGCTGTTTTTT. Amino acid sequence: CASSQVVTYTGELFF.

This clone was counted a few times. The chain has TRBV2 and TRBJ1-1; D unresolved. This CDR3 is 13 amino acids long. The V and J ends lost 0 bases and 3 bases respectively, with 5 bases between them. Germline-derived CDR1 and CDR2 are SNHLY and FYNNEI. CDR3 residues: CASSEAGDTEAFF. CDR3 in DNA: TGTGCCAGCAGTGAAGCCGGGGACACTGAAGCTTTCTTT.

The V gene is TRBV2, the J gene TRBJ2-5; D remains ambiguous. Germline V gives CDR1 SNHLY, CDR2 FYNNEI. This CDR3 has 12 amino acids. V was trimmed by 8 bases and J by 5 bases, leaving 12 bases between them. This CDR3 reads CASGRLGETQYF. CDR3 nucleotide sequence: TGTGCCAGCGGGCGACTGGGCGAGACCCAGTACTTC.

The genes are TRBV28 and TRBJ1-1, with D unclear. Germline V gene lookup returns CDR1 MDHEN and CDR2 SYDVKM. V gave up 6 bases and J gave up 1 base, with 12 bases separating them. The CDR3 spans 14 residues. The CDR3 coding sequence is TGTGCCAGCAGCCCTGTTAGAGCGAACACTGAAGCTTTCTTT. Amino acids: CASSPVRANTEAFF.

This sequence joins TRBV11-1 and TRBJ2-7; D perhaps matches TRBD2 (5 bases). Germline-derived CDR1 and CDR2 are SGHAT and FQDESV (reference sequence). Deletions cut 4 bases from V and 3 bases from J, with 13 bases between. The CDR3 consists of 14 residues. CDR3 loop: CASSYSGSGYEQYF. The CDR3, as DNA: TGTGCCAGCAGCTACAGTGGGAGTGGCTACGAGCAGTACTTC.

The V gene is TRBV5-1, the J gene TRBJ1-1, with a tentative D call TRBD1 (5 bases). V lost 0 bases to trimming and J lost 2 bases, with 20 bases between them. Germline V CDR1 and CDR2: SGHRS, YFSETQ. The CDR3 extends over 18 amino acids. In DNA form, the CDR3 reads TGCGCCAGCAGCTTGGAAGACAACGGGGCAGGAGCAAACACTGAAGCTTTCTTT. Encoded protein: CASSLEDNGAGANTEAFF.

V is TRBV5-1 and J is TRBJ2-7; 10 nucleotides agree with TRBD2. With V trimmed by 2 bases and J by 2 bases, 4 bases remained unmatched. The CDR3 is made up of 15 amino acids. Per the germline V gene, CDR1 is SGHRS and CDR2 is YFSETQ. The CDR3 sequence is CASSLLAGHTYEQYF. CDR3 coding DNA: TGCGCCAGCAGCTTACTAGCGGGGCATACCTACGAGCAGTACTTC.